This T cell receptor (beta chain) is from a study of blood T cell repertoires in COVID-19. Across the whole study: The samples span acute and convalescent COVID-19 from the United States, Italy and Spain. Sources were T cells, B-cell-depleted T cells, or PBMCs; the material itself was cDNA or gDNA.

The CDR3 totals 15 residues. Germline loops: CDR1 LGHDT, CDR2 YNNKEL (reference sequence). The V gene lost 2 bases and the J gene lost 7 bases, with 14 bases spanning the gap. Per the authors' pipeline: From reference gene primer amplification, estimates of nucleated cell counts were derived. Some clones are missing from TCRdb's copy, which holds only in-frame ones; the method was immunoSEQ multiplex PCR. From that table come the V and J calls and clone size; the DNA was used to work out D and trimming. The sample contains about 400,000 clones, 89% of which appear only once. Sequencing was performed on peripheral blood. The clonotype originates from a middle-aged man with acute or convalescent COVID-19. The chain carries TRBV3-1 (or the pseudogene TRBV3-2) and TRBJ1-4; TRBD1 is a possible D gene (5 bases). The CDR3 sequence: CASSQQGGQGEKLFF. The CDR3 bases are TGTGCCAGCAGCCAACAGGGTGGGCAGGGTGAAAAACTGTTTTTT.